This entry describes one TCR beta chain. Its antigen is as yet unknown. The data were obtained in a study of human T cells and chemical hapten exposure. Study-level points and caveats: Alopecia was present in the donors, so their immune response may differ from healthy people's.

The library tagged individual cDNA molecules with unique molecular identifiers. TCRdb passed the RACE reads through MiXCR, listing each CDR3 protein once. Of 150,000 or so distinct CDR3 sequences in the sample, approximately 15% were seen once. Trimming pared 3 bases from V and 5 bases from J, leaving 16 bases between. The CDR3 contains 15 residues. Germline loops: CDR1 DFQATT, CDR2 SNEGSKA (reference sequence). Time point specified: patch test 1, 2 weeks after DPC sensitization. Indicated treatment: therapeutic diphenylcyclopropenone sensitization with weekly scalp DPC. The clonotype comes from a woman aged 25 to 39 with alopecia areata. Some clones in this sample may be carry-over from other donors' samples. V and J are TRBV20-1 and TRBJ2-2, with D possibly matching TRBD2 (5 bases). Specimen: whole blood, collected in connection with sensitization to the hapten diphenylcyclopropenone (DPC). The CDR3 sequence is CSASSALRGTGELFF. The CDR3 DNA follows: TGCAGTGCTAGTTCTGCCCTTAGAGGGACCGGGGAGCTGTTTTTT.